Following are 17 T cell receptor beta chains from one sample sequenced in a study of blood T cell repertoires in COVID-19. The method was immunoSEQ multiplex PCR; TCRdb's version includes in-frame clones alone and lacks a portion of them. This table holds under 150,000 clones, approximately 82% found once. The sequenced material came from peripheral blood. Receptors were obtained from a man in his sixties or seventies with active or convalescent COVID-19.

About this clone: The same CDR3 arises from other DNA sequences in this sample as well. The genes are TRBV18 and TRBJ1-5; 8 bases are shared with TRBD1. The germline V gene has CDR1 KGHSH and CDR2 LQKENI. J was trimmed by 2 bases and V by 6 bases; bases with no gene match: 6. There are 15 residues in the CDR3. The CDR3 region has the DNA TGTGCCAGCTCCCCCGACAGGGGAGGCAATCAGCCCCAGCATTTT. It yields the protein CASSPDRGGNQPQHF.

V and J are TRBV11-3 and TRBJ2-1; no definite D call. Trimming took 1 base from V and 4 from J, leaving 8 bases between them. The CDR3 has 14 amino acids. The germline gives CDR1 SGHNT, CDR2 YENEEA. The CDR3 DNA reads TGTGCCAGCAGCTTAGCTGGGCCTTACAATGAGCAGTTCTTC. As protein: CASSLAGPYNEQFF.

The chain uses TRBV2 and TRBJ1-1, with D maybe TRBD1 (6 bases). From germline, CDR1 is SNHLY and CDR2 FYNNEI. The V end was cut by 8 bases, the J end by 4 bases, with 14 bases between. This CDR3 is built from 13 residues. The CDR3 DNA reads as TGTGCCAGCTGGACCGAGGGGGTCACTGAAGCTTTCTTT. This gives the protein CASWTEGVTEAFF.

The V gene is TRBV11-3, the J gene TRBJ2-5, with 12 bases matching TRBD1. Germline CDR1 is SGHNT and CDR2 is YENEEA. J lost 5 bases, V lost 3 bases, and 4 bases had no gene match. The CDR3 loop spans 15 amino acids. CDR3 loop: CASSLGQGAEETQYF. CDR3 nucleotide sequence: TGTGCCAGCAGCTTGGGACAGGGGGCGGAGGAGACCCAGTACTTC.

The gene calls are TRBV18 and TRBJ1-1; D is unresolved. The germline gives CDR1 KGHSH, CDR2 LQKENI. The CDR3 extends over 14 amino acids. V gave up 3 bases and J gave up 4 bases, with 12 bases separating them. The CDR3 is CASSPSTSPTEAFF. In nucleotides, the CDR3 is TGTGCCAGCTCACCCTCCACGAGTCCCACTGAAGCTTTCTTT.

The genes are TRBV11-3 and TRBJ2-7; D may be TRBD1 (6 bases). Germline V lookup: CDR1 SGHNT, CDR2 YENEEA. V was cut by 4 bases and J by 5 bases, with 6 bases left in between. The CDR3 consists of 11 residues. As DNA, the CDR3 is TGTGCCAGCAGCTACAGGGACGAGCAGTACTTC. Protein sequence: CASSYRDEQYF.

This clone has only one observation. The V gene is TRBV9, the J gene TRBJ2-1, with 10 positions matching TRBD2. The CDR3 is 18 residues long. The ends lost 0 bases at V and 7 bases at J; junction bases unmatched: 13. The germline gives CDR1 SGDLS, CDR2 YYNGEE. CDR3 sequence (DNA): TGTGCCAGCAGCGTAGCTGGACTAGCGGAGGGGGTCCGTAATGAGCAGTTCTTC. It is translated as CASSVAGLAEGVRNEQFF.

This clone was recorded only once. This chain joins TRBV9 and TRBJ2-1; TRBD1 matches at 8 bases. Per the germline V gene, CDR1 is SGDLS and CDR2 is YYNGEE. The CDR3 is 14 amino acids. Trimming cost V 4 bases and J 7 bases; bases outside gene matches: 7. CDR3 residues: CASSPRQGLNEQFF. The CDR3 region has the DNA TGTGCCAGCAGCCCAAGACAGGGGTTGAATGAGCAGTTCTTC.

This rearrangement joins TRBV5-5 to TRBJ2-1; D is undetermined. Per germline, CDR1 SGHKS and CDR2 YYEKEE (reference sequence). The V and J ends lost 2 bases and 10 bases respectively, with 16 bases between them. The CDR3 spans 14 residues. CDR3 nucleotides: TGTGCCAGCAGCTTTTACGGTGTTCGAGCGGAGCAGTTCTTC. Translated, it gives CASSFYGVRAEQFF.

V and J are TRBV21-1 and TRBJ2-7; TRBD1 is the table's D call and was not checked against the DNA. TRBV21-1 is marked as a pseudogene. The CDR3 is 15 residues long. As DNA, the CDR3 is TGTGCCAGCAGCAAAGCGGGGGCCGCCTCCTACGAGCAGTACTTC. Translation: CASSKAGAASYEQYF.

In DNA form, the CDR3 reads TGTGCCAGCAGCCCTGTCCGGGGTGTGTCAGATACGCAGTATTTT. It yields the protein CASSPVRGVSDTQYF. This chain connects TRBV5-4 to TRBJ2-3; weak D call: TRBD2 (5 bases). CDR1 and CDR2 (germline): SGHNT, YYREEE (reference sequence). Trimming stripped 4 bases from V and 4 bases from J, with 16 bases between. The CDR3 runs to 15 residues.

The chain joins TRBV2 to TRBJ2-7; D remains unclear. Trimming stripped 3 bases from V and 3 bases from J, with 6 bases between. Per the germline V gene, CDR1 is SNHLY and CDR2 is FYNNEI. The length of the CDR3 is 12 residues. The CDR3 DNA sequence: TGTGCCAGCAGTGAGGGCTACTACGAGCAGTACTTC. Its protein product is CASSEGYYEQYF.

This chain links TRBV6-5 with TRBJ2-7, with 9 bases that match TRBD1. Germline values: CDR1 MNHEY, CDR2 SVGAGI. The V gene end was trimmed by 6 bases and the J gene end by 5 bases; junction bases not matched to a gene: 5. CDR3 size: 13 residues. CDR3 bases: TGTGCCAGCAGCGGGACAGGGACGCACGAGCAGTACTTC. This codes for CASSGTGTHEQYF.

This chain connects TRBV14 to TRBJ1-4; D remains ambiguous. Germline V gene sequence: CDR1 SGHDN, CDR2 FVKESK. V gave up 1 base and J gave up 4 bases, with 13 bases separating them. The length of the CDR3 is 16 residues. The CDR3 loop reads CASSQGTVGFNEKLFF. CDR3 bases: TGTGCCAGCAGCCAAGGGACTGTGGGGTTTAATGAAAAACTGTTTTTT.

The chain is built from TRBV20-1 and TRBJ1-5; 7 bases fit TRBD1. After removal of 6 bases from V and 3 bases from J, the junction contained 11 bases not matched to a gene. This CDR3 spans 15 amino acids. From germline, CDR1 is DFQATT and CDR2 SNEGSKA (reference sequence). The CDR3 nucleotides are TGCAGTGCCAGTGCCTCGGGACAGTACAATCAGCCCCAGCATTTT. It encodes CSASASGQYNQPQHF.

The rearrangement links TRBV5-4 to TRBJ1-1; possibly TRBD1 for D (6 bases). The CDR3 is 14 amino acids. In germline, CDR1 is SGHNT, CDR2 YYREEE (reference sequence). With 4 bases removed from V and 8 bases from J, the gap between germline ends came to 18 bases. This CDR3 reads CASSQPTGGGEAFF. In DNA form, the CDR3 reads TGTGCCAGCAGCCAACCGACGGGGGGCGGAGAAGCTTTCTTT.

This rearrangement joins TRBV11-3 to TRBJ1-1; D ambiguous. Trimming stripped 2 bases from V and 4 bases from J, with 8 bases between. The germline gives CDR1 SGHNT, CDR2 YENEEA. The CDR3 has 13 residues. The DNA of the CDR3 is TGTGCCAGCAGCTTACAGGCGACCACTGAAGCTTTCTTT. Its protein product is CASSLQATTEAFF.